One sample yielded the 6 T cell receptor beta chains listed below, sequenced in a study of immune evolution from preneoplasia to lung adenocarcinoma. Repertoires were generated with immunoSEQ multiplex PCR, while TCRdb's copy carries only in-frame clones and drops some. The sample has about 6,500 clones; 65% to 90% are singletons. Sequencing input: FFPE invasive lung adenocarcinoma tissue. Source of these receptors: a person between 55 and 69 years old with lung adenocarcinoma.

The chain carries TRBV7-2 and TRBJ2-1; a possible D gene is TRBD1 (5 bases). The ends were cut back, 4 bases at V and 10 bases at J, with 11 bases in the middle. The CDR3 consists of 12 residues. Germline CDR1 and CDR2: SGHTA and FQGNSA. CDR3 protein: CASSSYQGEQFF. The CDR3 coding sequence is TGTGCCAGCAGCTCGTACCAGGGAGAGCAGTTCTTC.

CDR3 amino acids: CAIKGTSANNEQFF. CDR3 nucleotides: TGTGCCATCAAGGGGACTAGCGCCAACAATGAGCAGTTCTTC. The chain combines TRBV10-3 with TRBJ2-1; 10 bases match TRBD2. The CDR3 spans 14 residues. The germline gives CDR1 ENHRY, CDR2 SYGVKD. The V segment lost 7 bases and the J segment 5 bases; nucleotides outside the gene matches: 5.

V usage is TRBV11-2 and J usage is TRBJ2-5, with 10 bases fitting TRBD1. The CDR3 totals 15 residues. Trimming cost V 0 bases and J 3 bases; bases outside gene matches: 1. The germline V gene has CDR1 SGHAT and CDR2 FQNNGV. The CDR3 spells CASSLEGTGEETQYF. CDR3 bases: TGTGCCAGCAGCTTAGAGGGGACAGGGGAAGAGACCCAGTACTTC. The whole variable domain, filled in from reference TRBV11-2 and TRBJ2-5, reads EAGVAQSPRYKIIEKRQSVAFWCNPISGHATLYWYQQILGQGPKLLIQFQNNGVVDDSQLPKDRFSAERLKGVDSTLKIQPAKLEDSAVYLCASSLEGTGEETQYFGPGTRLLVL.

V is TRBV5-8 and J is TRBJ1-1; perhaps TRBD1 as D (6 bases). The V end was cut by 0 bases, the J end by 3 bases, with 12 bases between. The CDR3 has 15 amino acids. Germline CDR1 reads SGHTS; CDR2 reads YDEGEE. CDR3 bases: TGTGCCAGCAGCTTGGACTCAGGGGTACACACTGAAGCTTTCTTT. Translated, it gives CASSLDSGVHTEAFF.

V is TRBV6-6 and J is TRBJ2-4; D is perhaps TRBD1 (6 bases). Trimming left V 6 bases short and J 8 bases short, with 23 bases between. The CDR3 sequence is 16 residues long. Germline CDR1 reads MNHNY; CDR2 reads SVGAGI (reference sequence). CDR3 protein: CASRKGGGWEMDIQYF. In nucleotides, the CDR3 is TGTGCCAGCAGAAAAGGGGGTGGGTGGGAAATGGACATTCAGTACTTC.

CDR3 nucleotides: TGTGCCAGCAGTGAGACTAGCGGGGGGGGCAATGAGCAGTTCTTC. It yields the protein CASSETSGGGNEQFF. The J gene is TRBJ2-1, the V gene TRBV6-4; the match to TRBD2 covers 14 bases. Losses at the gene ends were 3 bases for V and 6 bases for J; bases not matched to a gene: 1. In germline, CDR1 is MRHNA, CDR2 SNTAGT. The CDR3 is made up of 15 amino acids.